The rows below give T cell receptor beta chains drawn from one sample of a study of cytomegalovirus exposure and HLA in healthy donors. The data were produced by immunoSEQ multiplex PCR, yet TCRdb's version contains in-frame clones alone and is incomplete. The sample has under 150,000 clones; around 86% are singletons. Material for sequencing was PBMCs. These receptors came from a man younger than 30 in good health and CMV-seronegative. Both conserved end residues are part of each CDR3. A D gene is named only where the DNA matches it firmly. Not every row has a clone size; where given, it reads once, few, many or a size class.

size	D	V	J	CDR3	DNA
NA	TRBD1	TRBV10-3	TRBJ2-7	CAISQSGRDRDNEQYF	TGTGCCATCAGCCAATCTGGCCGGGACAGAGATAACGAGCAGTACTTC
NA	NA	TRBV7-6	TRBJ2-7	CASSLGARGFYEQYF	TGTGCCAGCAGCTTAGGGGCCAGGGGATTCTACGAGCAGTACTTC
NA	TRBD1	TRBV2	TRBJ2-7	CATNGQGDSYEQYF	TGTGCCACTAACGGACAGGGAGATTCCTACGAGCAGTACTTC
NA	NA	TRBV5-6	TRBJ1-2	CASSLVSGETDYGYTF	TGTGCCAGCAGCTTGGTGTCGGGGGAGACAGACTATGGCTACACCTTC
NA	NA	TRBV6-5	TRBJ1-2	CASSPGPPKGYTF	TGTGCCAGCAGTCCCGGTCCTCCAAAAGGCTACACCTTC
few	TRBD1	TRBV5-1	TRBJ1-4	CASSRDREKEKLFF	TGCGCCAGCAGCCGGGACAGGGAAAAAGAAAAACTGTTTTTT
NA	NA	TRBV30	TRBJ1-5	CAWSGGGGKPQHF	TGTGCCTGGAGTGGAGGGGGGGGGAAGCCCCAGCATTTT
NA	NA	TRBV28	TRBJ1-2	CASRPASYYGYTF	TGTGCCAGCAGACCCGCGAGCTACTATGGCTACACCTTC
NA	NA	TRBV27	TRBJ1-5	CASSFTGRAQHF	TGTGCCAGCAGTTTTACAGGGAGGGCCCAGCATTTT
few	NA	TRBV25-1	TRBJ1-3	CASSEFFDSGNTIYF	TGTGCCAGCAGTGAATTTTTCGACAGTGGAAACACCATATATTTT
NA	NA	TRBV5-6	TRBJ1-5	CASSQGGAGQPQHF	TGTGCCAGCAGCCAGGGAGGGGCGGGTCAGCCCCAGCATTTT
NA	NA	TRBV30	TRBJ1-5	CAWSVSRSHYSNQPQHF	TGTGCCTGGAGTGTATCCAGGTCCCATTATAGCAATCAGCCCCAGCATTTT
NA	TRBD2	TRBV6-5	TRBJ2-2	CASMRGSNTGELFF	TGTGCCAGCATGCGGGGGTCGAACACCGGGGAGCTGTTTTTT
NA	NA	TRBV2	TRBJ2-7	CASRSNSGRVARGSSYEQYF	TGTGCCAGCAGGAGCAATTCGGGCAGGGTGGCCCGGGGGAGCTCCTACGAGCAGTACTTC
NA	NA	TRBV6-1	TRBJ2-1	CASSERSPPSYNEQFF	TGTGCCAGCAGTGAAAGGAGTCCTCCGTCCTACAATGAGCAGTTCTTC
once	TRBD1	TRBV4-1	TRBJ1-2	CASSLQRGRYGYTF	TGCGCCAGCAGCTTACAAAGGGGGCGCTATGGCTACACCTTC
few	NA	TRBV6-6	TRBJ1-4	CASSHSGGTNEKLFF	TGTGCCAGCAGTCACTCGGGGGGTACTAATGAAAAACTGTTTTTT
once	NA	TRBV5-1	TRBJ2-7	CASSRKGDSNEQYF	TGCGCCAGCAGCAGAAAAGGGGATTCGAACGAGCAGTACTTC
NA	NA	TRBV10-3	TRBJ1-2	CAISDQRTGYGYTF	TGTGCCATCAGTGATCAGAGAACGGGCTATGGCTACACCTTC
NA	TRBD2	TRBV19	TRBJ2-5	CASLETGTRMGETQYF	TGTGCCAGTTTGGAAACCGGGACTAGAATGGGAGAGACCCAGTACTTC
few	TRBD2	TRBV9	TRBJ2-3	CASSVDELAGASTDTQYF	TGTGCCAGCAGCGTAGATGAACTAGCGGGGGCAAGCACAGATACGCAGTATTTT
NA	TRBD1	TRBV5-5	TRBJ2-7	CASSLEGLPGQGHYEQYF	TGTGCCAGCAGCTTAGAAGGGCTTCCGGGACAGGGACACTACGAGCAGTACTTC
NA	NA	TRBV29-1	TRBJ1-1	CSVEQRTDPEAFF	TGCAGCGTTGAACAGCGTACCGACCCTGAAGCTTTCTTT
NA	NA	TRBV10-3	TRBJ2-7	CAIRPFQERGEQYF	TGTGCCATCAGACCCTTCCAGGAACGGGGCGAGCAGTACTTC
NA	NA	TRBV7-6	TRBJ1-2	CASSLARTDRNYGYTF	TGTGCCAGCAGCTTAGCCCGGACAGATCGAAACTATGGCTACACCTTC
NA	NA	TRBV29-1	TRBJ1-1	CSVGGRWTEAFF	TGCAGCGTTGGGGGCCGGTGGACTGAAGCTTTCTTT
NA	NA	TRBV27	TRBJ1-6	CASSTQGGISPLHF	TGTGCCAGCAGTACACAGGGCGGCATTTCACCCCTCCACTTT
NA	TRBD2	TRBV10-3	TRBJ2-3	CAIGLAGVVADTQYF	TGTGCCATCGGTTTAGCGGGGGTTGTCGCAGATACGCAGTATTTT
NA	NA	TRBV20-1	TRBJ1-5	CSATQEGPQHF	TGCAGTGCTACGCAAGAGGGGCCCCAGCATTTT
NA	NA	TRBV30	TRBJ2-3	CAWSLRSTDTQYF	TGTGCCTGGAGTCTTAGAAGCACAGATACGCAGTATTTT
NA	TRBD1	TRBV30	TRBJ2-7	CAWRQGRIYEQYF	TGTGCCTGGCGACAGGGGAGGATTTACGAGCAGTACTTC
few	NA	TRBV11-3	TRBJ1-3	CASSLVGGLWTGNTIYF	TGTGCCAGCAGCTTAGTTGGAGGGCTCTGGACTGGAAACACCATATATTTT
NA	NA	TRBV19	TRBJ1-5	CASIRTPGGQPQHF	TGTGCCAGTATAAGGACCCCGGGCGGGCAGCCCCAGCATTTT
NA	NA	TRBV7-9	TRBJ1-1	CASSFGQAESEAFF	TGTGCCAGCAGCTTTGGGCAGGCCGAATCTGAAGCTTTCTTT
NA	TRBD2	TRBV6-6	TRBJ2-7	CASRWGGGPYEQYF	TGTGCCAGCCGCTGGGGCGGGGGGCCCTACGAGCAGTACTTC
NA	NA	TRBV5-6	TRBJ1-4	CASSGGPGHILEKLFF	TGTGCCAGCAGCGGGGGCCCGGGACATATCCTTGAAAAACTGTTTTTT
NA	NA	TRBV30	TRBJ2-1	CAWSLLMYNEQFF	TGTGCCTGGAGTCTGCTAATGTACAATGAGCAGTTCTTC
NA	NA	TRBV6-6	TRBJ2-5	CASRNGGIMETQYF	TGTGCCAGCAGAAACGGGGGTATTATGGAGACCCAGTACTTC
NA	NA	TRBV9	TRBJ2-3	CASTRTGGTDTQYF	TGTGCCAGCACTCGCACAGGAGGGACAGATACGCAGTATTTT
NA	TRBD1	TRBV28	TRBJ1-6	CASNQGQGLGYNSPLHF	TGTGCCAGCAATCAGGGACAGGGGTTGGGGTATAATTCACCCCTCCACTTT
NA	TRBD1	TRBV29-1	TRBJ1-6	CSARDSPNSPLHF	TGCAGCGCACGGGACAGCCCGAATTCACCCCTCCACTTT
NA	NA	TRBV4-1	TRBJ2-1	CASSQARANNEQFF	TGCGCCAGCAGCCAAGCCAGGGCCAACAATGAGCAGTTCTTC
NA	NA	TRBV7-3	TRBJ2-1	CASSSTGSSYNEQFF	TGTGCCAGCAGCTCTACGGGGAGCTCCTACAATGAGCAGTTCTTC
NA	NA	TRBV25-1	TRBJ1-5	CASSGGGAGRSNQPQHF	TGTGCCAGCAGTGGAGGGGGGGCAGGGAGGAGCAATCAGCCCCAGCATTTT
NA	NA	TRBV30	TRBJ2-3	CAWTHGGGTDTQYF	TGTGCCTGGACTCATGGAGGGGGCACAGATACGCAGTATTTT
NA	NA	TRBV18	TRBJ2-7	CASSPLQASYEQYF	TGTGCCAGCTCACCACTTCAAGCTAGCTACGAGCAGTACTTC
NA	TRBD2	TRBV7-9	TRBJ2-7	CASSLALAASYEQYF	TGTGCCAGCAGCTTAGCTCTAGCGGCCTCCTACGAGCAGTACTTC
NA	TRBD2	TRBV18	TRBJ2-3	CASSPPGLVDSDTQYF	TGTGCCAGCTCACCCCCGGGACTAGTGGATTCAGATACGCAGTATTTT
NA	NA	TRBV27	TRBJ1-6	CASSNRRNSPLHF	TGTGCCAGCAGTAATCGGAGGAATTCACCCCTCCACTTT
few	TRBD2	TRBV4-3	TRBJ2-3	CASSRTSHTDTQYF	TGCGCCAGCAGCCGGACTAGTCATACAGATACGCAGTATTTT
NA	NA	TRBV29-1	TRBJ1-1	CSVRDSRNTEAFF	TGCAGCGTTCGGGACTCTCGGAACACTGAAGCTTTCTTT
NA	NA	TRBV4-2	TRBJ1-2	CASSQGHSGYTF	TGTGCCAGCAGCCAAGGGCATAGCGGCTACACCTTC
NA	NA	TRBV5-6	TRBJ1-2	CASGGQNYGYTF	TGTGCCAGCGGCGGCCAGAACTATGGCTACACCTTC
NA	NA	TRBV4-3	TRBJ2-3	CASSQGGPRDTQYF	TGCGCCAGCAGCCAAGGCGGCCCGAGGGATACGCAGTATTTT
NA	NA	TRBV19	TRBJ2-1	CASSALGGRSYNEQFF	TGTGCCAGTTCAGCGTTGGGGGGGCGGTCCTACAATGAGCAGTTCTTC
NA	NA	TRBV7-8	TRBJ2-1	CASSYRVSGHEQFF	TGTGCCAGCAGCTACAGGGTTTCCGGGCATGAGCAGTTCTTC
NA	TRBD2	TRBV5-1	TRBJ2-7	CASSFGLAVYSYEQYF	TGCGCCAGCAGCTTCGGACTAGCGGTCTATTCCTACGAGCAGTACTTC